Listed here are 29 T cell receptor beta chains from one sample, sequenced in a study of cytomegalovirus exposure and HLA in healthy donors. TCRdb's table, derived via immunoSEQ multiplex PCR, lists solely in-frame clones and lacks some. Of approximately 300,000 clones listed, more than 80% are singletons. The sample comprised PBMCs. These receptors were obtained from a woman aged 18 to 35 in good health and CMV-seronegative.

There are a few counts of this clone. V gene TRBV6-6 combines with J gene TRBJ2-1, with no clear D. The germline V and J ends were trimmed by 6 bases and 6 bases, with 12 bases remaining between them. CDR1 is MNHNY, CDR2 SVGAGI, per germline (reference sequence). CDR3 length: 13 amino acids. DNA of the CDR3: TGTGCCAGCAGACAGCCCCACCTCAATGAGCAGTTCTTC. Translated: CASRQPHLNEQFF.

This clone was detected only a few times. This rearrangement joins TRBV4-2 to TRBJ1-2; D unresolved. Germline CDR1 and CDR2: LGHNA and YNFKEQ. The germline V and J ends were trimmed by 4 bases and 7 bases, with 25 bases remaining between them. This CDR3 region has 17 residues. As DNA, the CDR3 is TGTGCCAGCAGCCCGCAAAATGGGGTTAGCGGGTTTAGTGGCTACACCTTC. This codes for CASSPQNGVSGFSGYTF.

J is TRBJ2-3 and V is TRBV5-4; 13 nucleotides line up with TRBD2. CDR1 and CDR2 from the germline V gene are SGHNT and YYREEE (reference sequence). V lost 4 bases to trimming and J lost 3 bases; unmatched junction nucleotides: 5. This CDR3 has 16 residues. The CDR3 sequence is CASSRPGLAGTDTQYF. The CDR3 coding sequence is TGTGCCAGCAGCCGGCCGGGACTAGCGGGAACAGATACGCAGTATTTT. Based on the CDR3 plus reference TRBV5-4 and TRBJ2-3, the full variable domain is ETGVTQSPTHLIKTRGQQVTLRCSSQSGHNTVSWYQQALGQGPQFIFQYYREEENGRGNFPPRFSGLQFPNYSSELNVNALELDDSALYLCASSRPGLAGTDTQYFGPGTRLTVL.

The chain employs TRBV6-5 and TRBJ2-7; possibly TRBD1 for D (5 bases). V was cut by 5 bases and J by 2 bases, with 13 bases left in between. The V gene's germline CDR1 is MNHEY and CDR2 SVGAGI. CDR3 length equals 14 residues. This chain's CDR3 is CASSNGVGAYEQYF. CDR3 DNA: TGTGCCAGCAGTAATGGGGTAGGGGCCTACGAGCAGTACTTC.

The chain uses TRBV7-2 and TRBJ1-1; D uncertain. There are 15 residues in the CDR3. The germline V gene encodes CDR1 SGHTA and CDR2 FQGNSA. V was trimmed by 2 bases and J by 4 bases, leaving 14 bases between them. The CDR3 protein is CASSLPPGGRTEAFF. CDR3 DNA: TGTGCCAGCAGCTTACCTCCGGGAGGGCGCACTGAAGCTTTCTTT.

The chain recombines TRBV30 with TRBJ1-1, with D perhaps matching TRBD1 (6 bases). Trimming took 1 base from V and 5 from J, leaving 14 bases between them. This CDR3 is 14 amino acids long. Germline assignment: CDR1 GTSNPN and CDR2 SVGIG (reference sequence). CDR3 nucleotides: TGTGCCTGGAGTGCCGTGGGAGGGGGGACTGAAGCTTTCTTT. Protein sequence: CAWSAVGGGTEAFF. The whole variable domain, remainder taken from reference TRBV30 and TRBJ1-1, is SQTIHQWPATLVQPVGSPLSLECTVEGTSNPNLYWYRQAAGRGLQLLFYSVGIGQISSEVPQNLSASRPQDRQFILSSKKLLLSDSGFYLCAWSAVGGGTEAFFGQGTRLTVV.

The chain has TRBV18 and TRBJ2-7; 9 positions agree with TRBD2. The germline CDR1 and CDR2 sequences are KGHSH and LQKENI. This CDR3 contains 19 residues. The ends lost 3 bases at V and 1 base at J; junction bases unmatched: 16. The CDR3 loop reads CASSPQGGRGLASSYEQYF. The CDR3 DNA sequence: TGTGCCAGCTCACCGCAAGGGGGCCGGGGACTAGCATCATCCTACGAGCAGTACTTC.

V gene TRBV27 combines with J gene TRBJ1-2; 7 nucleotides match TRBD1. V lost 5 bases to trimming and J lost 2 bases; unmatched junction nucleotides: 8. Germline V gives CDR1 MNHEY, CDR2 SMNVEV (reference sequence). The CDR3 length is 15 residues. The CDR3 spells CASSTLTGANYGYTF. For the CDR3, the DNA is TGTGCCAGCAGTACACTCACAGGGGCCAACTATGGCTACACCTTC.

The CDR3 is CASMEGVYEQYF. CDR3 DNA sequence: TGTGCCAGCATGGAAGGGGTCTACGAGCAGTACTTC. The chain uses TRBV6-1 and TRBJ2-7, with D perhaps TRBD1 (5 bases). The germline V gene has CDR1 MNHNS and CDR2 SASEGT. Trimming removed 7 bases from V and 3 bases from J, with 10 bases in between. This CDR3 contains 12 residues.

A note on this clone: One junction end does not reproduce the germline sequence, and a read error may be involved. Written as DNA, the CDR3 is TGTGCCTGGAGTCCTGGACTAGCCTCCGACGAGCAGTACTTC. Translating it yields CAWSPGLASDEQYF. The chain recombines TRBV30 with TRBJ2-7; 8 bases align to TRBD2. The CDR3 spans 14 residues. Germline CDR1 and CDR2: GTSNPN and SVGIG (reference sequence).

The chain is built from TRBV30 and TRBJ1-1; 7 bases are a match to TRBD1. V shed 4 bases, J shed 3 bases, and the junction held 5 bases outside the gene matches. The CDR3 is made up of 13 amino acids. CDR1 GTSNPN and CDR2 SVGIG come from the germline V gene (reference sequence). The CDR3 reads CAWNRGPDTEAFF. The CDR3 DNA is TGTGCCTGGAACAGGGGCCCGGACACTGAAGCTTTCTTT. Full variable domain (rest looked up from reference TRBV30 and TRBJ1-1): SQTIHQWPATLVQPVGSPLSLECTVEGTSNPNLYWYRQAAGRGLQLLFYSVGIGQISSEVPQNLSASRPQDRQFILSSKKLLLSDSGFYLCAWNRGPDTEAFFGQGTRLTVV.

The V call is TRBV28, the J call TRBJ2-7, with TRBD1 identical over 7 bases. The V gene end was trimmed by 4 bases and the J gene end by 4 bases; junction bases not matched to a gene: 10. CDR1 and CDR2 (germline): MDHEN, SYDVKM. The CDR3 totals 15 residues. The CDR3 is CASSSPTGTAYEQYF. The DNA for the CDR3 is TGTGCCAGCAGTTCCCCGACCGGGACAGCTTACGAGCAGTACTTC.

The chain has TRBV28 and TRBJ1-2; 8 bases map to TRBD1. Trimming removed 10 bases from V and 4 bases from J; junction bases left unmatched: 8. Germline assignment: CDR1 MDHEN and CDR2 SYDVKM. The CDR3 has 13 residues. The CDR3 DNA reads TGTGCCACCAACGGACAGGGAGGCTATGGCTACACCTTC. Translated: CATNGQGGYGYTF.

This chain's CDR3 is CASSYRAKNIQYF. CDR3 DNA sequence: TGTGCCAGCAGTTACCGGGCCAAAAACATTCAGTACTTC. The V call is TRBV6-5, the J call TRBJ2-4; no firm D call. Germline V gene sequence: CDR1 MNHEY, CDR2 SVGAGI. The CDR3 sequence is 13 residues long. V lost 2 bases and J 1 base, leaving 3 bases between the germline ends.

The gene calls are TRBV27 and TRBJ1-5; D may be TRBD1 (5 bases). This CDR3 has 15 amino acids. With 2 bases removed from V and 0 bases from J, the gap between germline ends came to 8 bases. The V gene's germline CDR1 is MNHEY and CDR2 SMNVEV (reference sequence). For the CDR3, the DNA is TGTGCCAGCAGTTTAGACAGATATAGCAATCAGCCCCAGCATTTT. This sequence encodes CASSLDRYSNQPQHF.

The chain combines TRBV9 with TRBJ1-5; D is perhaps TRBD1 (5 bases). Per germline, CDR1 SGDLS and CDR2 YYNGEE. There are 14 residues in the CDR3. V lost 5 bases and J lost 5, with 14 bases in between. The CDR3 is CASSGGDGYQPQHF. For the CDR3, the DNA is TGTGCCAGCAGTGGGGGGGACGGGTATCAGCCCCAGCATTTT.

This clone was counted a few times. The V and J genes are TRBV11-3 and TRBJ2-3; 9 bases are shared with TRBD1. Germline V gene lookup returns CDR1 SGHNT and CDR2 YENEEA. After removal of 1 base from V and 6 bases from J, the junction contained 11 bases not matched to a gene. There are 17 residues in the CDR3. The CDR3 region has the DNA TGTGCCAGCAGCTTAGGGACAGGGGTCCATCGGGCTGATACGCAGTATTTT. It translates to CASSLGTGVHRADTQYF.

The gene calls are TRBV12-5 and TRBJ1-2; weak D call: TRBD1 (5 bases). The germline V gene has CDR1 LGHNT and CDR2 FRNRAP. This CDR3 region has 14 residues. The V end lost 5 bases, the J end lost 6 bases, and 16 bases lay between the germline ends. CDR3 amino acids: CASGPIGGLDGYTF. In nucleotides, the CDR3 is TGTGCTAGTGGTCCTATCGGGGGGTTGGATGGCTACACCTTC.

The chain carries TRBV9 and TRBJ2-7, with D possibly being TRBD2 (5 bases). V lost 3 bases to trimming and J lost 2 bases, with 12 bases between them. Germline lookup yields CDR1 SGDLS and CDR2 YYNGEE. The CDR3 spans 14 residues. CDR3 sequence reads: CASSAQTGAYEQYF. The CDR3 DNA reads as TGTGCCAGCAGCGCCCAAACCGGGGCCTACGAGCAGTACTTC.

DNA of the CDR3: TGCGCCAGCAGCCAAGAACAGGGGGCCGTAGCTTTCTTT. This translates into CASSQEQGAVAFF. This chain links TRBV4-1 with TRBJ1-1; 9 bases are a match to TRBD1. V shed 0 bases and J 10 bases; nucleotides not matched to a gene: 3. The CDR3 spans 13 residues. Germline CDR1 reads MGHRA; CDR2 reads YSYEKL.

This clone was observed a handful of times. V and J are TRBV18 and TRBJ1-3; the D gene is possibly TRBD1 (6 bases). Trimming removed 3 bases from V and 0 bases from J, with 9 bases in between. CDR1 is KGHSH and CDR2 is LQKENI in the germline V gene. The CDR3 loop spans 15 amino acids. CDR3 in DNA: TGTGCCAGCTCACCCGGGACATCCTCTGGAAACACCATATATTTT. Its translation is CASSPGTSSGNTIYF.

The rearrangement links TRBV2 to TRBJ1-2; 10 bases are shared with TRBD1. Germline CDR1 and CDR2: SNHLY and FYNNEI. CDR3 length: 13 amino acids. Trimming at V came to 10 bases and at J to 4 bases, leaving 6 bases not matched to a gene. CDR3 loop: CAIETGGGYGYTF. The CDR3 DNA reads TGTGCCATCGAGACAGGGGGCGGCTATGGCTACACCTTC.

CDR3 in amino acids: CASSLGGETGELFF. CDR3 bases: TGTGCCAGCAGCTTAGGGGGCGAGACCGGGGAGCTGTTTTTT. The V gene is TRBV7-9, the J gene TRBJ2-2; a possible D gene is TRBD1 (5 bases). The V gene's germline CDR1 is SEHNR and CDR2 FQNEAQ (reference sequence). The V gene lost 1 base and the J gene lost 5 bases, with 8 bases spanning the gap. CDR3 size: 14 residues.

V and J are TRBV25-1 and TRBJ2-1; D is perhaps TRBD2 (6 bases). V shed 1 base and J shed 5 bases, with 15 bases lying between them. The germline V gene encodes CDR1 MGHDK and CDR2 SYGVNS. This CDR3 has 16 residues. CDR3 sequence: CASSESPGVANNEQFF. CDR3 nucleotide sequence: TGTGCCAGCAGTGAATCCCCGGGGGTCGCTAACAATGAGCAGTTCTTC. Variable domain in full (rest from reference TRBV25-1 and TRBJ2-1): EADIYQTPRYLVIGTGKKITLECSQTMGHDKMYWYQQDPGMELHLIHYSYGVNSTEKGDLSSESTVSRIRTEHFPLTLESARPSHTSQYLCASSESPGVANNEQFFGPGTRLTVL.

The chain recombines TRBV5-1 with TRBJ2-5; maybe TRBD2 (6 bases). The CDR3 is 14 amino acids. V was cut by 0 bases and J by 5 bases, with 11 bases left in between. The V gene's germline CDR1 is SGHRS and CDR2 YFSETQ. The CDR3 protein is CASSLAVGRETQYF. DNA for the CDR3: TGCGCCAGCAGCTTGGCCGTGGGGAGGGAGACCCAGTACTTC.

The CDR3 here is CASSQDGAVRTDTQYF. The CDR3 DNA reads as TGCGCCAGCAGCCAAGATGGGGCCGTACGCACAGATACGCAGTATTTT. The chain joins TRBV4-1 to TRBJ2-3; D may be TRBD1 (5 bases). Germline V lookup: CDR1 MGHRA, CDR2 YSYEKL. The V and J ends lost 0 bases and 1 base respectively, with 11 bases between them. The CDR3 has 16 amino acids.

This clone was detected once. V gene TRBV5-1 combines with J gene TRBJ1-1; D perhaps matches TRBD1 (5 bases). The CDR3 loop spans 15 amino acids. Trimming removed 1 base at V and 6 bases at J, with 16 bases between. CDR1 SGHRS and CDR2 YFSETQ come from the germline V gene. This chain's CDR3 is CASSLSGIKGSEAFF. CDR3 bases: TGCGCCAGCAGCTTGAGCGGGATCAAGGGGTCTGAAGCTTTCTTT. The entire variable domain, with the rest obtained from reference TRBV5-1 and TRBJ1-1, is as follows: KAGVTQTPRYLIKTRGQQVTLSCSPISGHRSVSWYQQTPGQGLQFLFEYFSETQRNKGNFPGRFSGRQFSNSRSEMNVSTLELGDSALYLCASSLSGIKGSEAFFGQGTRLTVV.

The chain joins TRBV2 to TRBJ1-2, with 7 bases lining up with TRBD1. The germline V gene has CDR1 SNHLY and CDR2 FYNNEI. The V gene end was trimmed by 7 bases and the J gene end by 0 bases; junction bases not matched to a gene: 14. CDR3 length: 17 residues. CDR3 bases: TGTGCCAGCAACCTAATTACGGGACAGAAGACTAACTATGGCTACACCTTC. As protein: CASNLITGQKTNYGYTF.

This rearrangement joins TRBV6-1 to TRBJ2-7, with 7 bases fitting TRBD1. Germline V CDR1 and CDR2: MNHNS, SASEGT. The CDR3 runs 14 residues. V trimming: 6 bases; J trimming: 2 bases; junction bases outside the gene matches: 7. The chain's CDR3 is CASSQDRAPYEQYF. The CDR3 DNA reads as TGTGCCAGCAGCCAAGACAGGGCACCCTACGAGCAGTACTTC.